The rows below give T cell receptor beta chains drawn from one sample of a study of CD8 T cells in Susac syndrome. TCRdb redid the calling of the immunoSEQ multiplex PCR reads with MiXCR, one entry per CDR3 protein. Of 150,000 or so distinct CDR3 sequences listed, approximately 94% were seen once; the top ten hold 0.075% to 0.095%. Sequencing was performed on CD4+ T cells from PBMCs. The receptors were sampled from a human donor with multiple sclerosis. Both conserved end residues are trimmed from each CDR3. Expanded clones are given a class, and other clones once, few, many or no size at all.

v_call: TRBV27; j_call: TRBJ1-1; clone_size: -; cdr3_aa: ASRGSTNTEAF
v_call: TRBV7-7; j_call: TRBJ2-7; clone_size: -; cdr3_aa: ASSLEGRGQQY
v_call: TRBV5-6; j_call: TRBJ1-1; clone_size: -; cdr3_aa: ASSASRGPGNTEAF
v_call: TRBV24-1; j_call: TRBJ2-5; clone_size: -; cdr3_aa: ATSDATGTSGETQY
v_call: TRBV5-4; j_call: TRBJ1-2; clone_size: few; cdr3_aa: ASSLVGYGYT
v_call: TRBV7-2; j_call: TRBJ2-7; clone_size: -; cdr3_aa: ASSLMQGEYEQY
v_call: TRBV13; j_call: TRBJ2-2; clone_size: -; cdr3_aa: ASSLESDANTGELF
v_call: TRBV7-9; j_call: TRBJ1-1; clone_size: -; cdr3_aa: ASTLQGSNTEAF
v_call: TRBV5-1; j_call: TRBJ1-1; clone_size: -; cdr3_aa: ASSLVGQGLGETEAF
v_call: TRBV6-2/TRBV6-3; j_call: TRBJ1-5; clone_size: -; cdr3_aa: ASSYGGAGRPQH
v_call: TRBV20-1; j_call: TRBJ1-1; clone_size: -; cdr3_aa: SAQRHMNTEAF
v_call: TRBV7-8; j_call: TRBJ1-4; clone_size: once; cdr3_aa: ASTNPGRVEKLF
v_call: TRBV4-3; j_call: TRBJ1-5; clone_size: -; cdr3_aa: ASSQVGFRGPQH
v_call: TRBV5-1; j_call: TRBJ2-2; clone_size: -; cdr3_aa: ASSPQGLGGELF
v_call: TRBV19; j_call: TRBJ2-7; clone_size: -; cdr3_aa: ASRTPGDRGGEQY
v_call: TRBV5-6; j_call: TRBJ2-5; clone_size: -; cdr3_aa: ASSASSQGQETQY
v_call: TRBV7-8; j_call: TRBJ2-7; clone_size: -; cdr3_aa: ASTQRGQGAFEQY
v_call: TRBV29-1; j_call: TRBJ2-1; clone_size: -; cdr3_aa: SALAGEHEQF
v_call: TRBV20-1; j_call: TRBJ2-6; clone_size: -; cdr3_aa: SAVGRGAPSGANVLT
v_call: TRBV27; j_call: TRBJ1-2; clone_size: -; cdr3_aa: ASSFQGLEGYT
v_call: TRBV15; j_call: TRBJ1-2; clone_size: once; cdr3_aa: ATNPGQGAFGYT
v_call: TRBV10-3; j_call: TRBJ2-5; clone_size: -; cdr3_aa: AISSSAQETQY
v_call: TRBV7-2; j_call: TRBJ2-7; clone_size: -; cdr3_aa: ASSLEPQDYYEQY
v_call: TRBV6-5; j_call: TRBJ2-5; clone_size: -; cdr3_aa: ASSYRHAGETQY
v_call: TRBV6-2/TRBV6-3; j_call: TRBJ2-3; clone_size: -; cdr3_aa: ASSPGHSRDTQY
v_call: TRBV2; j_call: TRBJ2-1; clone_size: -; cdr3_aa: ASSPGPLGEQF
v_call: TRBV18; j_call: TRBJ2-7; clone_size: -; cdr3_aa: ASSSGTGGRHEQY
v_call: TRBV30; j_call: TRBJ2-4; clone_size: -; cdr3_aa: AWSVGAGNGIQY
v_call: TRBV6-6; j_call: TRBJ2-1; clone_size: -; cdr3_aa: ASSPGGAGSEQF
v_call: TRBV5-6; j_call: TRBJ1-5; clone_size: -; cdr3_aa: ASSSARGSQPQH
v_call: TRBV20-1; j_call: TRBJ2-3; clone_size: -; cdr3_aa: SARDVTSRAQY
v_call: TRBV20-1; j_call: TRBJ2-1; clone_size: -; cdr3_aa: SAIAKGPGGEQF
v_call: TRBV6-2/TRBV6-3; j_call: TRBJ1-5; clone_size: once; cdr3_aa: ASSGGQGSNQPQH
v_call: TRBV20-1; j_call: TRBJ2-7; clone_size: -; cdr3_aa: SAAFQDEQY
v_call: TRBV7-8; j_call: TRBJ2-1; clone_size: -; cdr3_aa: ASSLGGGGANYNEQF
v_call: TRBV29-1; j_call: TRBJ2-1; clone_size: -; cdr3_aa: SVAEREGRGQF
v_call: TRBV21-1; j_call: TRBJ2-2; clone_size: -; cdr3_aa: ASSKRNTGELF
v_call: TRBV7-3; j_call: TRBJ2-7; clone_size: -; cdr3_aa: ASSSDREHSYEQY
v_call: TRBV20-1; j_call: TRBJ2-3; clone_size: -; cdr3_aa: SAEGAPTSGGTDTQY
v_call: TRBV5-5; j_call: TRBJ1-2; clone_size: -; cdr3_aa: ASSSNSGAGYT
v_call: TRBV5-1; j_call: TRBJ1-1; clone_size: -; cdr3_aa: ASSELGAVDTEAF
v_call: TRBV2; j_call: TRBJ2-5; clone_size: -; cdr3_aa: ASSGTSSQETQY
v_call: TRBV29-1; j_call: TRBJ1-1; clone_size: -; cdr3_aa: SVEDRLGGEAF
v_call: TRBV18; j_call: TRBJ2-2; clone_size: -; cdr3_aa: ASSPRTLNTGELF
v_call: TRBV28; j_call: TRBJ2-4; clone_size: -; cdr3_aa: ASRDPGVAKNIQY
v_call: TRBV6-1; j_call: TRBJ1-5; clone_size: -; cdr3_aa: ASNGFWNQPQH
v_call: TRBV30; j_call: TRBJ2-7; clone_size: -; cdr3_aa: AWRWGTESYEQY
v_call: TRBV10-3; j_call: TRBJ2-1; clone_size: -; cdr3_aa: AISAAGEYNEQF
v_call: TRBV6-6; j_call: TRBJ1-1; clone_size: -; cdr3_aa: ASSSGTGGSNTEAF